The sequence of this T cell receptor beta chain was determined in a study of control samples from healthy donors and cancer patients. CDR1 and CDR2 from the germline V gene are MNHEY and SVGAGI. V shed 2 bases and J shed 4 bases, with 12 bases lying between them. The CDR3 is 14 amino acids. The repertoire was sequenced with immunoSEQ multiplex PCR; TCRdb's copy has only in-frame clones and lacks some. This sample has some 120,000 clones, with nearly 90% found just once. This chain links TRBV6-5 with TRBJ2-7; D gene uncertain. Input material: blood. The TCR originated in a man in his fifties or sixties in good health. CDR3 loop: CASSYGVRVYEQYF. CDR3 DNA sequence: TGTGCCAGCAGTTACGGGGTCCGGGTTTACGAGCAGTACTTC.